This T cell receptor (beta chain) was observed in a study of OX40 agonist ivuxolimab in advanced cancers. Looking at the study overall: One hepatocellular carcinoma and a couple of cutaneous melanoma patients partially responded. Study outcomes and limitations: The mean number of expanded clones was higher in CD8+ T cells than in CD4+. It was also the case that some nonresponders had low normalized T-cell clonal expansion.

For this clone: No antigen is known for it.

V was pared by 0 bases and J by 1 base, with 9 bases between. Germline CDR1 and CDR2: SGHAT and FQNNGV. This CDR3 contains 16 residues. Sequencing used immunoSEQ multiplex PCR; TCRdb keeps in-frame clones, though not all of them. The sample contains over 75,000 clones, less than 95% of which appear only once. The chain recombines TRBV11-2 with TRBJ1-4; D is ambiguous. The sequencing here drew on CD4+ or CD8+ T cells sorted from blood, taken in a trial of the OX40 agonist ivuxolimab. The TCR originated in an adult with an advanced solid tumor such as melanoma, head and neck, liver or kidney cancer. CDR3 coding DNA: TGTGCCAGCAGCTTAGAGGAGGGAGGAACTAATGAAAAACTGTTTTTT. This encodes CASSLEEGGTNEKLFF.